This entry is about one TCR beta chain. The target antigen is unknown. The data stem from a study of CXCR3-negative and CXCR3-positive naive CD8 T cells. Study-wide points: Naive cells, whether CXCR3-negative or CXCR3-positive, had similar TRBV-TRBJ usage, while memory cells differed. TRB CDR3 properties were used to infer TCR strength, and surface CD5 was comparable between naive subsets. Relative to CXCR3-negative naive cells, CXCR3-positive naive cells had more hydrophobic TRB CDR3s. Partial loss of CXCR3 expression followed cryopreservation; most assays used fresh PBMCs.

The germline V gene encodes CDR1 MNHEY and CDR2 SVGEGT. The CDR3 contains 18 residues. Carrying UMI labels, the TRB cDNA libraries were prepared through 5' RACE. TCRdb reprocessed the 5' RACE reads and reports one entry per CDR3 protein, with no DNA. The sample includes over 100,000 distinct CDR3 sequences. Naive CD8+ T lymphocytes were specified as CD45RO-CCR7+CD27+CD95-. The chain combines TRBV6-2 or TRBV6-3 with TRBJ2-3; TCRdb's assignment of TRBD2 cannot be checked, as there is no DNA. The receptor's source is a human donor in good health. Some clones in this sample may be carry-over from other donors' samples. Sequenced input: naive CXCR3+ CD8+ T cells from blood. Noted subset: CD45RO-CCR7+CD27+CD95- naive CD8+ T cells expressing CXCR3 (TNR3+). The CDR3 region is CASSYSNHLALNRDTQYF.